This TCR beta chain is drawn from a study of shared clonotypes between healthy human individuals. Overall study: A couple of women and three men aged 18 to 49 made up the donors.

General study points: Memory subsets had estimated richness that was generally smaller than that of naive subsets.

A remark on this clone: The antigen is undetermined.

Repertoires were generated with immunoSEQ multiplex PCR, while TCRdb's copy carries only in-frame clones and drops some. Seen here are 1.6 million or so clones, just under 99% observed once, and the top ten hold under 0.45%. Germline assignment: CDR1 MNHEY and CDR2 SVGAGI. The CDR3 sequence is 15 residues long. V dropped 6 bases and J dropped 0; count of bases not matched to a gene: 5. V gene TRBV6-5 combines with J gene TRBJ1-5; 7 bases align to TRBD1. This TCR was sampled from a man aged 30-40 years in good health. The material sequenced was naive CD4+ T cells sorted from blood. Regarding subset: CD45RA+ positively selected. CDR3 amino acids: CASRGDRVSNQPQHF. Here the CDR3 DNA reads TGTGCCAGCAGGGGAGACAGGGTTAGCAATCAGCCCCAGCATTTT.